The entry below describes one TCR beta chain. No cognate antigen has been identified for it. Base quality data are lacking; no much larger clone is found one base away. Using the immunoSEQ hsTCRbeta Kit, TCR beta CDR3 regions were sequenced from DNA. In the paper's pipeline: TCR sequencing data were analysed with the ImmunoSEQ Analyzer. T cell clonality was defined as 1 minus Pielou's evenness, calculated on productive rearrangements. The inverse Simpson index, applied to productive templates, was used to measure T cell diversity. T cell density was TCR beta template counts normalized to usable DNA, estimated by amplifying and sequencing housekeeping genes. TCR metrics were compared across histologic stages using two-sided Kruskal-Wallis tests. Imported from immuneACCESS, the table was reduced by TCRdb to in-frame sequences with V and J called. These copies leave out some clones; in studies compared against another copy, an unresolved V gene accounts for under half, and the cause of the remainder is not known. V and J calls and clone size follow that table, whereas D and trimming were derived from the DNA. This sample lists roughly 8,700 clones; 77% were detected once. 5% to 7.5% of the sample is taken by the ten largest.

The data are from a study of immune evolution from preneoplasia to lung adenocarcinoma (dated by TCRdb to 2020 to 2022). Some background on the complete study: No AAH lesions showed HLA loss of heterozygosity, compared with about 7.2% of AIS, about 15% of MIA and 30% to 35% of ADC lesions. POLYSOLVER was used to infer Class I HLA alleles from exome data, while LOHHLA was used to detect allele-specific HLA loss. According to the study, about 100 samples were used for TCR sequencing. Sample size was based on specimen availability rather than a prior power calculation. TCR sequencing data came from approximately 49 patients. The immune data were combined with whole exome sequencing and methylation data from the same cohort of nodules. Resected precursor lesions (AAH, AIS, MIA) and invasive adenocarcinomas were each compared against paired morphologically normal lung tissue. The overall cohort was made up of about 53 patients with pulmonary nodules who had surgical resection. The study profiled immune contexture across lung adenocarcinoma precursors and invasive adenocarcinoma using immune gene expression, TCR sequencing and multiplex immunofluorescence.

CDR1 LNHDA and CDR2 SQIVND are derived from the germline V gene (reference sequence). Inclusive of the bounding cysteine and phenylalanine, the CDR3 is 16 residues long. Only the CDR3 part of the read is kept: 48 bases, read in frame from the first base. V is cut back by 5 bases and J by 2 bases, with 9 bases in the junction unmatched. Resection was performed on patients in Japan or China between the mid-2010s and the late 2010s. The histologic diagnosis of each case was independently confirmed on H&E slides by two lung cancer pathologists. Premalignant or tumor cells were enriched for nucleic acid extraction by macro-dissection performed after pathologic assessment. The AllPrep DNA/RNA FFPE Kit was used to isolate DNA from FFPE tissue. The research as a whole found: Findings were based on association rather than direct causation; larger cohorts with long-term follow-up and longitudinal biopsies were deemed needed. Because all patients were from Japan and China, applicability to Western populations was uncertain. The highest top T cell clone frequencies were observed in normal lung, and a progressive decrease in top T cell clone frequencies appeared to occur from AAH through AIS, MIA and invasive adenocarcinoma. Clonality was highest in normal lung, while later-stage lesions appeared to show lower clonality but higher T cell density and diversity. The highest T cell clonality was observed in KRAS-mutant nodules compared with EGFR-mutant or double wild-type lesions.

This chain joins TRBV19 to TRBJ2-7, with 10 junctional bases fitting TRBD1. The sequenced material came from FFPE lung adenocarcinoma in situ tissue. The cell subset or site label corresponds to: preinvasive adenocarcinoma in situ (AIS). The receptor was isolated from a person aged 55-80 years with lung adenocarcinoma. The CDR3 has the sequence CASSRHTGTGAYEQYF. The sequenced DNA is TGTGCCAGTAGTCGCCACACCGGGACAGGGGCCTACGAGCAGTACTTC.